This T cell receptor (beta chain) was identified during a study of chemoradiotherapy in HPV16-positive cancers. General study findings and limits: During treatment, candidate HPV-specific clones and E7-related motifs expanded in tumor.

Of note for this clone: Its antigen is as yet unknown.

Repertoires were generated with immunoSEQ multiplex PCR, while TCRdb's copy carries only in-frame clones and drops some. The data contain about 3,200 clones, 60% to 80% of them singletons. CDR1 and CDR2 (germline): SGHAT, FQNNGV. The CDR3 loop spans 13 amino acids. Trimming removed 7 bases from V and 4 bases from J, with 13 bases in between. The sample was gathered from a patient who underwent chemoradiotherapy. The chain has TRBV11-2 and TRBJ2-5; a possible D gene is TRBD2 (7 bases). The sequence was collected from a human donor with HPV-associated anogenital cancer. The CDR3 nucleotides read TGTGCCAGCACGTGGGCGGGGGCAGAGACCCAGTACTTC. Protein product: CASTWAGAETQYF.